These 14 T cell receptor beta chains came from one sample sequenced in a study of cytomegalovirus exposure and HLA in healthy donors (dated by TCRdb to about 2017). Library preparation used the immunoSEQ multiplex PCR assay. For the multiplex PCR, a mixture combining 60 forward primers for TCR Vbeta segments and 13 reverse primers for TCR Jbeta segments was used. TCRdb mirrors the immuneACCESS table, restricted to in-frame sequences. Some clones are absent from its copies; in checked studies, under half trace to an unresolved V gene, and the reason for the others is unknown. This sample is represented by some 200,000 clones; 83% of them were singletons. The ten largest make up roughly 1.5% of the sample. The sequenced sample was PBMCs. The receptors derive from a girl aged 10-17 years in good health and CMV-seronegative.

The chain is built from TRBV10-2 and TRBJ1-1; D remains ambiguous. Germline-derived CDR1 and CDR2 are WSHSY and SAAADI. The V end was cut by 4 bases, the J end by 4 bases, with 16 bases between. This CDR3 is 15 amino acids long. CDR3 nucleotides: TGCGCCAGCAGTGTCAGGCAGGAGGTGGGCACTGAAGCTTTCTTT. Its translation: CASSVRQEVGTEAFF.

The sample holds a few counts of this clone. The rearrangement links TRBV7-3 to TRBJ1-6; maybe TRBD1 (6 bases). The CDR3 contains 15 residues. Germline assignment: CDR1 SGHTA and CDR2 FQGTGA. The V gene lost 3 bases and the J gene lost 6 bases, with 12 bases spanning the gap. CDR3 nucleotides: TGTGCCAGCAGCTTTCTGACAGGCAGTAATTCACCCCTCCACTTT. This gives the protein CASSFLTGSNSPLHF.

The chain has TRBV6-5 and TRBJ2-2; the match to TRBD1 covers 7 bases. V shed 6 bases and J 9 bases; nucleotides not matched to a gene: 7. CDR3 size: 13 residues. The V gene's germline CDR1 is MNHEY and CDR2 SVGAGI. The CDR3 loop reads CASSTQGYWELFF. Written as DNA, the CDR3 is TGTGCCAGCAGCACACAGGGGTATTGGGAGCTGTTTTTT.

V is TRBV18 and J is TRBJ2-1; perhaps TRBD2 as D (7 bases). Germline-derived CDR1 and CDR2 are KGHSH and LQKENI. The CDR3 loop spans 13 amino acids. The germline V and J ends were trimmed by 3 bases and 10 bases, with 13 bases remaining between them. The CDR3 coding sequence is TGTGCCAGCTCACCGCCGGGGGGCGGGGAGCAGTTCTTC. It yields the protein CASSPPGGGEQFF.

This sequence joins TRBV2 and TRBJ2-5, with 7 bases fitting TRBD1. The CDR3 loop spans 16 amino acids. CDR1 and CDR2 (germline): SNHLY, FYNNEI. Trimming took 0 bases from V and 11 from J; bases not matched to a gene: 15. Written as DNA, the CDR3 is TGTGCCAGCAGTGAAGCGGGACCGGGACAGTCTCGTGGGCAGTACTTC. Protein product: CASSEAGPGQSRGQYF.

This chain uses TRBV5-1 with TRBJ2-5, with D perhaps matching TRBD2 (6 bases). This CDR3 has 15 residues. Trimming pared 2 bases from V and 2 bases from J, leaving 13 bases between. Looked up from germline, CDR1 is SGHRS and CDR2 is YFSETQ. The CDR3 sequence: CASSFSGTSQETQYF. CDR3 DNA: TGCGCCAGCAGCTTCTCGGGGACTTCACAAGAGACCCAGTACTTC.

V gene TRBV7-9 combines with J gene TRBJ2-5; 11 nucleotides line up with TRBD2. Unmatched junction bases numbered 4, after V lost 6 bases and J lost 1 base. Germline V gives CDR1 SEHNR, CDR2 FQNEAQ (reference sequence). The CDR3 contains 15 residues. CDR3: CASSSGGASQETQYF. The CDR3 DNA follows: TGTGCCAGCAGTAGCGGGGGGGCCTCCCAAGAGACCCAGTACTTC.

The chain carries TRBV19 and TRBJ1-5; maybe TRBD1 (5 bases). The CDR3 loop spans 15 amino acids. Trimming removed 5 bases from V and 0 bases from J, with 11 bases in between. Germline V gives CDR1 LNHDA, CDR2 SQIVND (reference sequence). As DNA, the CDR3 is TGTGCCAGTAGTTTGCAGGACAATAGCAATCAGCCCCAGCATTTT. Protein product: CASSLQDNSNQPQHF.

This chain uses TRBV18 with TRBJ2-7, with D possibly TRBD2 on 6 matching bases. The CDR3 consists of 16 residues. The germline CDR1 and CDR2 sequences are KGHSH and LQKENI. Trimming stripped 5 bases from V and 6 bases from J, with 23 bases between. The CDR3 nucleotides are TGTGCCAGCTCATTCTCTAGTGGGACTGGAGTTGTCGAGCAGTACTTC. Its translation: CASSFSSGTGVVEQYF.

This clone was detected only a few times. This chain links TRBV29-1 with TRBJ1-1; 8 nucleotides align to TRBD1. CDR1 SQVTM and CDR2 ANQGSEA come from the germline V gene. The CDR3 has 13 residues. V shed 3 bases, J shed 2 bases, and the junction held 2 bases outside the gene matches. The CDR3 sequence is CSVESGGNTEAFF. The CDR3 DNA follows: TGCAGCGTTGAGTCAGGGGGCAACACTGAAGCTTTCTTT.

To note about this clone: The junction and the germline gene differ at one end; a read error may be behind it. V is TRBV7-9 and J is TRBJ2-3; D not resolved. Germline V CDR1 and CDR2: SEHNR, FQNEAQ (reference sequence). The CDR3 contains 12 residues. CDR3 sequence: CSSSFYTDTQYF. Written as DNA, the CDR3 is TGTTCCAGCAGTTTCTACACAGATACGCAGTATTTT.

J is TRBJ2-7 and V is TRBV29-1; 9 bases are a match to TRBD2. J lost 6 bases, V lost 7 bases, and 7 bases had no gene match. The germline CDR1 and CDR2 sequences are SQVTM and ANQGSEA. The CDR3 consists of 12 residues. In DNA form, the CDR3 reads TGCAGCGCCGGGACTAGCTCTCTCGAGCAGTACTTC. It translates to CSAGTSSLEQYF.

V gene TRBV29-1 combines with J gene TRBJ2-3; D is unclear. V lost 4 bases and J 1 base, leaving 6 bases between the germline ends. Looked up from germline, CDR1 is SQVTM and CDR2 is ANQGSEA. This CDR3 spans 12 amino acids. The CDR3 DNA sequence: TGCAGCGTTGCACTCGGCACAGATACGCAGTATTTT. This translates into CSVALGTDTQYF.

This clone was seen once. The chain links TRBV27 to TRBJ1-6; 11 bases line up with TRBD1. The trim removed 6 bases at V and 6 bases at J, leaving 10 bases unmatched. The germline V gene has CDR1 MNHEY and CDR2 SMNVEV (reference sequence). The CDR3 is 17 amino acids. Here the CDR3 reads CASRDWGTGGRNSPLHF. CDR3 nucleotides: TGTGCCAGCAGGGATTGGGGGACAGGGGGACGTAATTCACCCCTCCACTTT.